This TCR beta chain was sequenced during a study of OX40 agonist ivuxolimab in advanced cancers. For the study at large: Participants averaged approximately 60 years of age (range about 23 to 90) and were around 85% male. Whole-study findings and limits: Among some nonresponders, normalized T-cell clonal expansion was also low.

Produced via immunoSEQ multiplex PCR; TCRdb's table is partial and in-frame only. The sample lists about 77,000 clones; about 90% were seen once. Exclusion of a patient followed from autoimmune disease history or systemic immunosuppression. Blood was sampled at baseline, cycle 4 day 1, and cycle 7 day 1. A note on this clone: Its specificity is not known.

The germline V gene has CDR1 MDHEN and CDR2 SYDVKM. This CDR3 spans 13 amino acids. V was cut by 5 bases and J by 4 bases, with 11 bases left in between. Material: CD4+ or CD8+ T cells sorted from blood, obtained in a trial of the OX40 agonist ivuxolimab. The TCR sequence derives from an adult with an advanced solid tumor such as melanoma, head and neck, liver or kidney cancer. V and J are TRBV28 and TRBJ1-2; D gene unclear. The CDR3 protein is CASSRLGLYGYTF. The CDR3 DNA is TGTGCCAGCAGTAGGCTAGGCCTCTATGGCTACACCTTC.